The 22 T cell receptor beta chains below all came from one sample that was sequenced in a study of CD8+ T cells in alopecia areata. Extracted from the samples, RNA was reverse transcribed into cDNA to serve as the sequencing template. Assay used: immunoSEQ multiplex PCR; TCRdb lists only in-frame clones, some missing. The repertoire includes about 5,900 clones, roughly 60% of them detected once, and about 13% sits in the top ten. Peripheral blood and lesional scalp punch biopsies were taken from alopecia areata patients. Sequenced sample: skin. The source is a human donor with alopecia areata.

V usage is TRBV9 and J usage is TRBJ2-7; possible D gene TRBD2, 5 bases. V shed 0 bases and J shed 4 bases, with 11 bases lying between them. CDR3 length equals 14 residues. Germline CDR1 and CDR2: SGDLS and YYNGEE. The DNA of the CDR3 is TGTGCCAGCAGCGTAGGACCCGGGGAGTACGAGCAGTACTTC. This encodes CASSVGPGEYEQYF.

This clone was counted once. CDR3 residues: CASSYGTARGEQYF. CDR3 nucleotides: TGTGCCAGCAGTTACGGGACAGCCCGGGGCGAGCAGTACTTC. V is TRBV6-5 and J is TRBJ2-7; TRBD1 aligns across 7 bases. The trim removed 2 bases at V and 6 bases at J, leaving 7 bases unmatched. The germline V gene encodes CDR1 MNHEY and CDR2 SVGAGI. This CDR3 comprises 14 residues.

This chain links TRBV4-1 with TRBJ2-1, with 9 bases lining up with TRBD1. This CDR3 has 16 amino acids. Germline trimming cut 3 bases from V and 4 bases from J; bases unmatched to any gene: 7. Germline CDR1 is MGHRA and CDR2 is YSYEKL. The CDR3 DNA sequence: TGCGCCAGCAGCCAGATCCCGGGACAGGGTTACAATGAGCAGTTCTTC. Encoded protein: CASSQIPGQGYNEQFF.

This clone was recorded a few times. The chain has TRBV7-9 and TRBJ2-7, with a tentative D call TRBD1 (5 bases). This CDR3 spans 16 amino acids. Germline values: CDR1 SEHNR, CDR2 FQNEAQ (reference sequence). V lost 4 bases to trimming and J lost 2 bases, with 18 bases between them. CDR3 sequence: CASSSGPNRPTYEQYF. CDR3 DNA sequence: TGTGCCAGCAGCTCCGGGCCCAACAGGCCGACCTACGAGCAGTACTTC.

This sequence joins TRBV6-1 and TRBJ1-1; no reliable D call. V was clipped by 2 bases and J by 1 base, with 20 bases between them. The CDR3 runs to 18 residues. Germline CDR1 and CDR2: MNHNS and SASEGT. CDR3 amino acids: CASSEFGEGFFQNTEAFF. The CDR3 nucleotides are TGTGCCAGCAGTGAATTCGGGGAGGGATTTTTCCAGAACACTGAAGCTTTCTTT.

This chain connects TRBV2 to TRBJ1-3, with 7 nucleotides matching TRBD1. After removal of 7 bases from V and 2 bases from J, the junction contained 5 bases not matched to a gene. CDR1 is SNHLY, CDR2 FYNNEI, per germline. This CDR3 comprises 14 residues. In DNA, the CDR3 is TGTGCCAGCACTTGGACAGGAGCTGGAAACACCATATATTTT. As protein: CASTWTGAGNTIYF.

This chain uses TRBV7-9 with TRBJ2-3; D call uncertain. The CDR3 runs 15 residues. The germline CDR1 and CDR2 sequences are SEHNR and FQNEAQ (reference sequence). The V end lost 6 bases, the J end lost 2 bases, and 15 bases lay between the germline ends. The CDR3 here is CASSTLGPLTDTQYF. DNA of the CDR3: TGTGCCAGCAGTACCCTGGGCCCCCTCACAGATACGCAGTATTTT.

The V call is TRBV28, the J call TRBJ1-5; D is undetermined. The CDR3 runs to 17 residues. Germline V gene data show CDR1 as MDHEN and CDR2 as SYDVKM. Trimming cost V 1 base and J 2 bases, with 15 bases left between them. In nucleotides, the CDR3 is TGTGCCAGCAGTTTATCCCACACTCGGAGGGGCAATCAGCCCCAGCATTTT. This sequence encodes CASSLSHTRRGNQPQHF.

This clone was detected a few times. The chain uses TRBV10-3 and TRBJ2-1; D is perhaps TRBD1 (6 bases). The germline CDR1 and CDR2 sequences are ENHRY and SYGVKD. With 0 bases removed from V and 10 bases from J, the gap between germline ends came to 16 bases. CDR3 length: 15 residues. In DNA form, the CDR3 reads TGTGCCATCAGTGAGTCGTGGCTACAGGGCGTCGAGCAGTTCTTC. Its translation is CAISESWLQGVEQFF.

The chain uses TRBV7-9 and TRBJ2-7; D gene unclear. This CDR3 comprises 13 residues. The V gene lost 3 bases and the J gene lost 3 bases, with 9 bases spanning the gap. Germline CDR1 reads SEHNR; CDR2 reads FQNEAQ (reference sequence). The CDR3 protein is CASSLNSDYEQYF. CDR3 sequence (DNA): TGTGCCAGCAGCTTGAACTCAGACTACGAGCAGTACTTC.

The chain has TRBV4-2 and TRBJ2-2, with 15 bases fitting TRBD2. The CDR3 is 17 residues long. Germline CDR1 and CDR2: LGHNA and YNFKEQ. V was clipped by 5 bases and J by 7 bases; unmatched bases: 8. The CDR3 loop is CASSSGLAGGRVGELFF. In DNA, the CDR3 is TGTGCCAGCAGCTCTGGACTAGCGGGGGGGCGAGTCGGGGAGCTGTTTTTT.

The sample holds a few counts of this clone. The V and J genes are TRBV11-2 and TRBJ2-1; a possible D gene is TRBD2 (6 bases). The germline gives CDR1 SGHAT, CDR2 FQNNGV. Deletions cut 4 bases from V and 0 bases from J, with 13 bases between. CDR3 length equals 16 residues. CDR3 in DNA: TGTGCCAGCAGCTCCGGGGGAAGGAGCTCCTACAATGAGCAGTTCTTC. It codes for CASSSGGRSSYNEQFF.

This rearrangement joins TRBV11-2 to TRBJ2-1; possible D gene TRBD2, 6 bases. Trimming removed 5 bases at V and 0 bases at J, with 11 bases between. The CDR3 contains 15 residues. Per germline, CDR1 SGHAT and CDR2 FQNNGV. The CDR3 nucleotides are TGTGCCAGCAGCCCGGGGGATCCCTCCTACAATGAGCAGTTCTTC. Its translation is CASSPGDPSYNEQFF. The full variable domain, with the rest looked up from reference TRBV11-2 and TRBJ2-1, is EAGVAQSPRYKIIEKRQSVAFWCNPISGHATLYWYQQILGQGPKLLIQFQNNGVVDDSQLPKDRFSAERLKGVDSTLKIQPAKLEDSAVYLCASSPGDPSYNEQFFGPGTRLTVL.

The chain is built from TRBV4-1 and TRBJ2-5; D remains unclear. V was clipped by 0 bases and J by 4 bases, with 6 bases between them. CDR3 length: 13 residues. Looked up from germline, CDR1 is MGHRA and CDR2 is YSYEKL. CDR3 region: CASSQEAGETQYF. The CDR3 coding sequence is TGCGCCAGCAGCCAAGAGGCAGGAGAGACCCAGTACTTC.

This clone is labeled as large. This chain's CDR3 is CASSLVGLFYEQYF. The CDR3, as DNA: TGTGCCAGCAGCTTGGTTGGCCTTTTCTACGAGCAGTACTTC. V and J are TRBV5-6 and TRBJ2-7; D is ambiguous. Germline-derived CDR1 and CDR2 are SGHDT and YYEEEE. The CDR3 covers 14 residues. V lost 0 bases to trimming and J lost 3 bases, with 10 bases between them.

The rearrangement joins TRBV10-3 to TRBJ1-5; D might be TRBD1 (5 bases). Trimming took off 10 bases at V and 5 bases at J, with 12 bases between the two ends. Germline CDR1 is ENHRY and CDR2 is SYGVKD. This CDR3 is built from 12 residues. The CDR3 is CATGHLDQPQHF. The CDR3 bases are TGTGCCACCGGACACTTGGATCAGCCCCAGCATTTT.

In its sample, this clone was seen once. It is unclear where the CDR3 begins or ends on the DNA, so no DNA is shown, and the CDR3 is as TCRdb lists it. The CDR3 protein is CASSHDRRRVKNCFF. The gene calls are TRBV23-1 and TRBJ1-4; TRBD1, the table's D call, lacks a check against the DNA. TRBV23-1 is an ORF for which the function is uncertain. The CDR3 is 15 residues long, counting both termini.

This clone was observed a handful of times. The V gene is TRBV5-1, the J gene TRBJ1-2; no clear D. Germline loops: CDR1 SGHRS, CDR2 YFSETQ. This CDR3 contains 11 residues. Trimming left V 7 bases short and J 8 bases short, with 12 bases between. CDR3 DNA sequence: TGCGCCAGCGGTGGTTTAGGAGGCTACACCTTC. Amino acids: CASGGLGGYTF.

The V gene is TRBV4-1, the J gene TRBJ2-3; 8 bases align to TRBD1. CDR3 length equals 15 residues. Germline V gene data show CDR1 as MGHRA and CDR2 as YSYEKL. With 4 bases clipped from V and 3 bases from J, the junction kept 6 bases outside the gene matches. CDR3 amino acids: CASSRRTGPTDTQYF. The CDR3 DNA reads TGCGCCAGCAGCCGAAGGACAGGGCCAACAGATACGCAGTATTTT.

This chain uses TRBV10-3 with TRBJ2-2; 9 bases map to TRBD2. This CDR3 has 17 residues. J gave up 5 bases and V 0 bases, and 7 bases lay outside the gene matches. Germline CDR1 is ENHRY and CDR2 is SYGVKD. CDR3 DNA: TGTGCCATCAGTGAGTCGGGACTAGCCTTACCGACCGGGGAGCTGTTTTTT. This codes for CAISESGLALPTGELFF.

This clone was seen a few times. CDR3 sequence (DNA): TGTGCCAGCAGCTCATGGTACGAGCAGTACTTC. Translating gives CASSSWYEQYF. The chain recombines TRBV7-2 with TRBJ2-7; D call uncertain. V was shortened by 4 bases and J by 4 bases, with 5 bases between the two germline ends. The germline V gene encodes CDR1 SGHTA and CDR2 FQGNSA. The CDR3 runs to 11 residues.

The rearrangement joins TRBV18 to TRBJ2-2; D not resolved. This CDR3 spans 14 amino acids. The V and J ends lost 2 bases and 1 base respectively, with 5 bases between them. CDR1 is KGHSH, CDR2 LQKENI, per germline. CDR3 DNA sequence: TGTGCCAGCTCACCAACACTGAACACCGGGGAGCTGTTTTTT. Translated: CASSPTLNTGELFF.